This T cell receptor (beta chain) was sequenced for a study of early stage breast cancer tumors. The wider study: The ER+/PR+/HER2- tumors included 7 or 8 ductal and a few lobular carcinomas. Findings and caveats of the study: Blood repertoires resembled normal breast more than tumor. Enriched TCRB sequences shared across patients were mostly commonly generated sequences. Tumors had about 2.4-fold higher T cell density and higher clonality than adjacent normal breast tissue.

Profiled with immunoSEQ multiplex PCR; TCRdb holds only in-frame clones, not every one. The data contain 10,000 or so clones, about two thirds of them singletons. The CDR3 covers 18 residues. Germline V gives CDR1 LGHNA, CDR2 YNFKEQ. V lost 0 bases, J lost 4 bases, and 18 bases lay in between. This clone was recorded once. Its antigen remains unknown. The sequence was obtained from a person in their 60s with breast cancer. The rearrangement uses TRBV4-2 and TRBJ2-2; tentatively, D is TRBD2 (6 bases). The sample was normal breast tissue next to the tumor. The CDR3 here is CASSQDLFGGVGTGELFF. CDR3 sequence (DNA): TGTGCCAGCAGCCAAGACCTTTTCGGCGGGGTCGGCACCGGGGAGCTGTTTTTT.